This paragraph covers one TCR beta chain sequence. Its antigen is unidentified. This may be a read error: a much more frequent sequence differs by one nucleotide. Trimming stripped 2 bases from V and 9 bases from J, with 10 bases between. The length of the CDR3 is 13 residues. This entry comes from a study of tumor-infiltrating lymphocytes in primary liver carcinoma. At the level of the study: All lesions had stage T1-T3 N0M0 and roughly 4.2 to 10 cm widths.

Co-extraction of both nucleic acids (RNA and DNA) used roughly 18-34 mg of unsorted bulk tissue. A constant-region primer served to make TCR beta cDNA from about 530 ng total RNA. Three nested multiplex PCR rounds, a slightly modified ARM-PCR method, built the TCR beta libraries. With TRBV1-TRBV30 forward primers and a C-beta reverse primer, the first two PCR rounds were run for approximately 10 cycles each. MiXCR, applied by TCRdb to the multiplex PCR reads, yields one record per CDR3 protein. This sample has more than 70,000 distinct CDR3 sequences, with 69% found just once. General study points: Relative to blood, tumors carried a significantly larger fraction of the repertoire in their top 250 clones (p = 0.039). Whereas tumor region pairs overlapped more, tumor-adjacent and tumor-blood pairs overlapped less.

The rearrangement joins TRBV12-3 or TRBV12-4 to TRBJ1-4; TRBD1 is a possible D gene (6 bases). The sequence was obtained from a man aged 40-50 years with primary liver carcinoma and hepatitis B virus infection. The sample was tumor-adjacent normal liver tissue. CDR3 residues: CASSLSGVQKLFF. The CDR3 nucleotides read TGTGCCAGCAGTTTATCAGGGGTCCAAAAACTGTTTTTT.